Detailed here is one TCR beta chain. Its specificity is unknown. Expressed TCRB transcripts were sequenced because the isolated RNA had all been reverse transcribed beforehand. The assay was immunoSEQ multiplex PCR, and TCRdb's table has in-frame clones only and misses some. The data contain approximately 27,000 clones, around half of them seen just once; the ten biggest clones take up 0.3%. Trimming took off 7 bases at V and 3 bases at J, with 13 bases between the two ends. The CDR3 is 14 residues long. Germline assignment: CDR1 MNHNS and CDR2 SASEGT. Sorting that relied on CD45RO/CCR7/CD25/CD127/CD95/CD27 yielded CD4+ naive, central memory, regulatory and stem cell-like memory cells. The data were obtained in a study of beta chain features in type 1 diabetes. Study-level results: Type 1 diabetes patients showed a moderate but significant shortening of TCRB CDR3s in all four CD4+ subsets. Comparison showed that naive, central memory and Treg TCRB repertoires appeared more similar among patients than among healthy donors.

This TCR was recovered from a man aged 25 to 40 with type 1 diabetes. This sequence joins TRBV6-1 and TRBJ2-1, with a weak D call TRBD2 (6 bases). Sample: stem cell memory CD4+ T cells from blood. CDR3: CASNVVGGYNEQFF. The DNA for the CDR3 is TGTGCCAGCAATGTTGTGGGGGGCTACAATGAGCAGTTCTTC.